These T cell receptor beta chains were read from a single sample in a study of cytotoxic CD8 clonotypes in ibrutinib-treated CLL. Produced via immunoSEQ multiplex PCR; TCRdb's table is partial and in-frame only. The sample comprises 100,000 to 150,000 clones, 70% to 90% of which are singletons, and roughly 2% rests with the top ten. Sequences were derived from PBMCs, sampled after 24 months of ibrutinib treatment. The receptors shown here come from a human donor with chronic lymphocytic leukemia. The CDR3 runs from the conserved cysteine through the conserved F or W. D genes are given only for firm matches. Not all rows give a size; the values are once, few, many and, for expanded clones, a class.

cdr3_nt,cdr3_aa,j_call,clone_size,d_call,v_call
TGTGCTAGCAGCCCCAGCGCCTTTGGTTGGAGTGAGCAGTTCTTC,CASSPSAFGWSEQFF,TRBJ2-1,NA,NA,TRBV7-7
TGTGCCAGCAGTTCCGGGCTAGCGGGATCCTACGAGCAGTACTTC,CASSSGLAGSYEQYF,TRBJ2-7,NA,TRBD2,TRBV27
TGCGCCAGCAGCCAAAATACCGGGACAGGGGGACACACCATATATTTT,CASSQNTGTGGHTIYF,TRBJ1-3,few,TRBD1,TRBV4-3
TGCGCCAGCAGCCAAGATACAGGGGAACTTAACTATGGCTACACCTTC,CASSQDTGELNYGYTF,TRBJ1-2,NA,TRBD1,TRBV4-1
TGCAGCGTTGCCTTGGACAGGGTACCATACGAGCAGTACTTC,CSVALDRVPYEQYF,TRBJ2-7,few,TRBD1,TRBV29-1
TGTGCCAGCAGCTCAGGTAGCAATGAGCAGTTCTTC,CASSSGSNEQFF,TRBJ2-1,once,NA,TRBV11-3
TGTGCCAGCAGTTACTCGACCACGAACACTGAAGCTTTCTTT,CASSYSTTNTEAFF,TRBJ1-1,NA,NA,TRBV6-5
TGTGCCAGTAGTACGTGGGCCAGAAGCTCGAACACTGAAGCTTTCTTT,CASSTWARSSNTEAFF,TRBJ1-1,NA,NA,TRBV19
TGTGCCAGCAGCTTGTCTCAGCGGAGCTCCTACGAGCAGTACTTC,CASSLSQRSSYEQYF,TRBJ2-7,NA,NA,TRBV5-6
TGTGCCAGCAGGAGTGGTGGGAGGAGAGGCACTGAAGCTTTCTTT,CASRSGGRRGTEAFF,TRBJ1-1,NA,NA,TRBV5-4
TGTGCCAGCAGCTCAGGCCACAGGGGAGGCGAGCAGTACTTC,CASSSGHRGGEQYF,TRBJ2-7,NA,NA,TRBV5-6
TGTGCCAGCAGCGCCCTGAACACTGAAGCTTTCTTT,CASSALNTEAFF,TRBJ1-1,NA,NA,TRBV7-9
TGTGCCAGCAGCGTATTTACTAGCGGGAGGGCCTACGAGCAGTACTTC,CASSVFTSGRAYEQYF,TRBJ2-7,NA,TRBD2,TRBV2
TGTGCCATCAGTGAGCCGCCTGGAGGTGGACAGCCCCAGCATTTT,CAISEPPGGGQPQHF,TRBJ1-5,NA,NA,TRBV10-3
TGTGCCAGCAGTCCCCGGGTCGCAGATACGCAGTATTTT,CASSPRVADTQYF,TRBJ2-3,once,NA,TRBV27
TGTGCCAGCAGCTTAGCGGCTAGCGGGAGCGGATTCTACGAGCAGTACTTC,CASSLAASGSGFYEQYF,TRBJ2-7,NA,TRBD2,TRBV7-2
TGTGCCAGCAGCCCGGACAGGGATTTTGCCTACAATGAGCAGTTCTTC,CASSPDRDFAYNEQFF,TRBJ2-1,NA,TRBD1,TRBV7-9
TGTGCCAGTAGGCCGAGGAGGCGGTCGGACACCGGGGAGCTGTTTTTT,CASRPRRRSDTGELFF,TRBJ2-2,NA,NA,TRBV19
TGTGCCTCGGACCACAGGGGTAAAGACTATGGCTACACCTTC,CASDHRGKDYGYTF,TRBJ1-2,NA,TRBD1,TRBV30
TGCGCCAGCAGCCAAGTGGGCAGCATAAGGCCCCAGCATTTT,CASSQVGSIRPQHF,TRBJ1-5,NA,NA,TRBV4-1
TGTGCCAGCAGCGTATCGTCAGGGATTGGAAACACCATATATTTT,CASSVSSGIGNTIYF,TRBJ1-3,NA,NA,TRBV9
TGTGCCAGCAGCTTAGCGACAGGGAGGCTTGTCTCCTACGAGCAGTACTTC,CASSLATGRLVSYEQYF,TRBJ2-7,NA,NA,TRBV7-2
TGTGCCAGCAGAAGGGACAGGGGGACAGGGGGCAATCAGCCCCAGCATTTT,CASRRDRGTGGNQPQHF,TRBJ1-5,NA,TRBD1,TRBV28
TGTGCCAGCAGACCAAGCCTACAGGGGTTAGACTATGGCTACACCTTC,CASRPSLQGLDYGYTF,TRBJ1-2,NA,TRBD1,TRBV7-8
TGTGCCAGCAGTCCCAATCCTATCTACGAGCAGTACTTC,CASSPNPIYEQYF,TRBJ2-7,NA,NA,TRBV6-5
TGTGCCAGCAGTCCTAGACTGGGGAGCACAGATACGCAGTATTTT,CASSPRLGSTDTQYF,TRBJ2-3,NA,NA,TRBV28
TGCGCCAGCAGCCAAGTAGTAGTGAGGACAGGGAGAATCGGCTACACCTTC,CASSQVVVRTGRIGYTF,TRBJ1-2,NA,TRBD1,TRBV4-1
TGTGCCAGCAATTTGTCTTGGGGATTGTTCGCCGGGGAGCTGTTTTTT,CASNLSWGLFAGELFF,TRBJ2-2,NA,NA,TRBV28
TGTGCCAGCAGCCCCGGGACTAGCGGCTCCTACGAGCAGTACTTC,CASSPGTSGSYEQYF,TRBJ2-7,NA,TRBD2,TRBV7-3
TGCACCAGCAGCCTATGGGACAGGCTGACGCCCCAGCATTTT,CTSSLWDRLTPQHF,TRBJ1-5,once,NA,TRBV1
TGTGCCAGCACCGAGAGGGCGGGAGGGCAAGACAATGAGCAGTTCTTC,CASTERAGGQDNEQFF,TRBJ2-1,once,TRBD2,TRBV28
TGCAGTGCTGGGGCTCATAATGAGCAGTTCTTC,CSAGAHNEQFF,TRBJ2-1,NA,NA,TRBV20-1
TGTGCCAGCTCACCTACAGGGGGCCTAGACTATGGCTACACCTTC,CASSPTGGLDYGYTF,TRBJ1-2,NA,TRBD1,TRBV18
TGCGCCAGCAGCCCCCGGCCCGACTTAGACCGCACAGATACGCAGTATTTT,CASSPRPDLDRTDTQYF,TRBJ2-3,NA,NA,TRBV5-1
TGTGCCAGCAGTACGACGGCTGGAAACACCATATATTTT,CASSTTAGNTIYF,TRBJ1-3,NA,NA,TRBV6-5
TGTGCCATCAGTGACCCCGGGTGGGGGGACTATGAAGCTTTCTTT,CAISDPGWGDYEAFF,TRBJ1-1,NA,NA,TRBV10-3
TGTGCCAGCAGCGAAAATCCCCGGTTAGGTTCCTACAATGAGCAGTTCTTC,CASSENPRLGSYNEQFF,TRBJ2-1,NA,NA,TRBV9
TGTGCCAGCAGCGCCGGGGGGGACACAGATACGCAGTATTTT,CASSAGGDTDTQYF,TRBJ2-3,NA,TRBD2,TRBV5-4
TGTGCCAGCAGTTCAGAGACAGGGGGACCCAATCAGCCCCAGCATTTT,CASSSETGGPNQPQHF,TRBJ1-5,NA,TRBD1,TRBV27
TGCGCCAGCAGCCAAGACTCCCGAGGTGAAAAACTGTTTTTT,CASSQDSRGEKLFF,TRBJ1-4,NA,NA,TRBV4-3
TGTGCCTGGAGTCCCGTCGGGGGTATGGATCAGCCCCAGCATTTT,CAWSPVGGMDQPQHF,TRBJ1-5,NA,NA,TRBV30
TGTGCCAGCAGCCGGGGACAGAGATATGGCTACACCTTC,CASSRGQRYGYTF,TRBJ1-2,NA,NA,TRBV21-1
TGCGCCAGCAGCTTGTCTCAGGGACGGGAGTCACCCCTCCACTTT,CASSLSQGRESPLHF,TRBJ1-6,NA,NA,TRBV5-1
TGTGCCAGTAGAGACAGGGGGCGGGGGGAGACCCAGTACTTC,CASRDRGRGETQYF,TRBJ2-5,NA,TRBD1,TRBV19